This T cell receptor beta chain was sequenced during a study of siplizumab effects on memory and regulatory T cells. Between the trimmed V and J ends, which lost 3 bases and 5 bases, there was a span of 14 bases. The CDR3 totals 15 residues. Germline V gives CDR1 MGHDK, CDR2 SYGVNS. Only in-frame clones appear in the TCRdb table, and some are missing; sequencing was by immunoSEQ multiplex PCR. The data contain under 130,000 clones, around 93% of them singletons. The TCR originated in a human donor in good health. Sequencing input: CD4+ T cells sorted from blood. V is TRBV25-1 and J is TRBJ1-5; the D is unclear. In nucleotides, the CDR3 is TGTGCCAGCAGTGAGTCTTCGGGGTTTCATCAGCCCCAGCATTTT. Encoded protein: CASSESSGFHQPQHF. The full variable domain, with the rest looked up from reference TRBV25-1 and TRBJ1-5, is EADIYQTPRYLVIGTGKKITLECSQTMGHDKMYWYQQDPGMELHLIHYSYGVNSTEKGDLSSESTVSRIRTEHFPLTLESARPSHTSQYLCASSESSGFHQPQHFGDGTRLSIL.